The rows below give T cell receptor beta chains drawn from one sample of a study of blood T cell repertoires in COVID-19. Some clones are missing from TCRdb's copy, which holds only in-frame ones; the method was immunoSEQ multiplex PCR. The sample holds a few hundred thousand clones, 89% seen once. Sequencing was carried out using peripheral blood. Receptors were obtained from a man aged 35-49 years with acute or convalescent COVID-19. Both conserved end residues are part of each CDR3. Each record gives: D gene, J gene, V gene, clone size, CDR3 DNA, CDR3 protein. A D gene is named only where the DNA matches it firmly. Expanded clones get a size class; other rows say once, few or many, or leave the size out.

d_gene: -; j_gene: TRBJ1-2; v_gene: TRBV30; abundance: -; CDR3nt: TGTGCCTGGAGTGTGACAGGATACTATGGCTACACCTTC; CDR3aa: CAWSVTGYYGYTF
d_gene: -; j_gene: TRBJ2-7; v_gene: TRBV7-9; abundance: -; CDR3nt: TGTGCCAGCAGCTTAGCGCCCAGGTACGAGCAGTACTTC; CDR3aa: CASSLAPRYEQYF
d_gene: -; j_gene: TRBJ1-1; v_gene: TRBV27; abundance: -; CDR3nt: TGTGCCAGCAGTTTATCAAGGGGGAACACTGAAGCTTTCTTT; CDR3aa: CASSLSRGNTEAFF
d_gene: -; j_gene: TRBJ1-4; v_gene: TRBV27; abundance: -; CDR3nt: TGTGCCAGCAGAATAGTTCGGGAGGCTGAAAAACTGTTTTTT; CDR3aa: CASRIVREAEKLFF
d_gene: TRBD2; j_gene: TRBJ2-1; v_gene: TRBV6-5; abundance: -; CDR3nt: TGTGCCAGCAGCCGCGGGAGGGCCCCCTACAATGAGCAGTTCTTC; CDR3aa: CASSRGRAPYNEQFF
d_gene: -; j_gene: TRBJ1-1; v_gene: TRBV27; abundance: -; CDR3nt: TGTGCCAGCAGTTTATGGGCGGGGGGGCGAATGAACACTGAAGCTTTCTTT; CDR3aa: CASSLWAGGRMNTEAFF
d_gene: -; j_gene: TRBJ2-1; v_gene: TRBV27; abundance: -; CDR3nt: TGTGCCAGCGGCCCCCTGGGGGGAGCCTACAATGAGCAGTTCTTC; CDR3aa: CASGPLGGAYNEQFF
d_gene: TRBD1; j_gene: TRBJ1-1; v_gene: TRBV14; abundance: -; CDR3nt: TGTGCCAGCAGCCTTGGACAGGGATACTCTGAAGCTTTCTTT; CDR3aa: CASSLGQGYSEAFF
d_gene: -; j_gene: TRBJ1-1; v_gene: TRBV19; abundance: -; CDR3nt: TGTGCCAGTACCGACACGGGAGGGTGGGACACTGAAGCTTTCTTT; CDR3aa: CASTDTGGWDTEAFF
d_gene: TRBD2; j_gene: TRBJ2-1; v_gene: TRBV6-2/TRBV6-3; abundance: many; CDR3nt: TGTGCCAGCAGTTTCGGGGGGGAACACAATGAGCAGTTCTTC; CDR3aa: CASSFGGEHNEQFF
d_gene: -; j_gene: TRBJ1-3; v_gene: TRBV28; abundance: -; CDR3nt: TGTGCCAGTATAGGATCGGGACTGATCTCTGGAAACACCATATATTTT; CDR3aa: CASIGSGLISGNTIYF
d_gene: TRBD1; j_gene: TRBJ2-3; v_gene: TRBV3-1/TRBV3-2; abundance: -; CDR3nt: TGTGCCAGCAGCCAAGGCGGGGACAGGTTGTATGGTACGCAGTATTTT; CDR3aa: CASSQGGDRLYGTQYF
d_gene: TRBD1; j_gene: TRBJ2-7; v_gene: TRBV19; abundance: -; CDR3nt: TGTGCCAGTAGTATAGCAGGGGGTGCCTACGAGCAGTACTTC; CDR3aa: CASSIAGGAYEQYF
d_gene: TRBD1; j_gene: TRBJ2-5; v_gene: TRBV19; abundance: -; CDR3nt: TGTGCCAGTAGTATTAATAGGGTCAGGGGGCAAGAGACCCAGTACTTC; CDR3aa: CASSINRVRGQETQYF
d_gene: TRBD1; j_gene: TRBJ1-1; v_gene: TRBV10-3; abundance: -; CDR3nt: TGTGCCATCAGTGGTCCCGACAGGGGGAGTGCTGAAGCTTTCTTT; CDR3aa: CAISGPDRGSAEAFF
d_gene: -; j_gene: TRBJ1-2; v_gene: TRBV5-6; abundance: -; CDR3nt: TGTGCCAGCAGCTACCCAGGGTGGGGCTACACCTTC; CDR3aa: CASSYPGWGYTF
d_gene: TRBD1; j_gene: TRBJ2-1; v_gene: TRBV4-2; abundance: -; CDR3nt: TGTGCCAGCAGCAGTGACAGGGGGCTAGGGGAGCAGTTCTTC; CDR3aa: CASSSDRGLGEQFF
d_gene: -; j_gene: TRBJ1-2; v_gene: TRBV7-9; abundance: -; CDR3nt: TGTGCCAGCAGCTTAGATGGGGGCGATGGCTACACCTTC; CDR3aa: CASSLDGGDGYTF
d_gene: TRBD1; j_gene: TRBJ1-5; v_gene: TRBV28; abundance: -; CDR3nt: TGTGCCAGCAGCAAACTAACGTCAGGGGGCTTACAGCCCCAGCATTTT; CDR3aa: CASSKLTSGGLQPQHF
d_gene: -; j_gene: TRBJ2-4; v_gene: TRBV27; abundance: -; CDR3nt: TGTGCCAGCAGTCCATACCGGGACACCCAAAACATTCAGTACTTC; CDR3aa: CASSPYRDTQNIQYF
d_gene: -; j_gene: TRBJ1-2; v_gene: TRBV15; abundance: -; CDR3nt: TGTGCCACCAGCAGAGAGGCACGGACTGTCTATGGCTACACCTTC; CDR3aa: CATSREARTVYGYTF
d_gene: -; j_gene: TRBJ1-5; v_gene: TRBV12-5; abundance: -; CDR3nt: TGTGCTAGTGGTTTCGATCAGCCCCAGCATTTT; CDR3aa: CASGFDQPQHF
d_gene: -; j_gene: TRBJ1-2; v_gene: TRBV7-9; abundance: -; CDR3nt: TGTGCCAGCAGCTTATCCCTATTCTATGGCTACACCTTC; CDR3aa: CASSLSLFYGYTF
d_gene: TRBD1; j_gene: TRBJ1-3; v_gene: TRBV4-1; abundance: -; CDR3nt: TGCGCCAGCAGAGGACAGGGCTCTGGAAACACCATATATTTT; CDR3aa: CASRGQGSGNTIYF
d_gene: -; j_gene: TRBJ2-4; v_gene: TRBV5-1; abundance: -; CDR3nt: TGCGCCAGCAGCTGGGAGGGGACAGGAAACTTACTAGCCAAAAACATTCAGTACTTC; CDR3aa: CASSWEGTGNLLAKNIQYF
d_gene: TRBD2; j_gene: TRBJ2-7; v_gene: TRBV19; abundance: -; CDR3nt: TGTGCCAGTAGTACTAGCGGATTATCCTACGAGCAGTACTTC; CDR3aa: CASSTSGLSYEQYF
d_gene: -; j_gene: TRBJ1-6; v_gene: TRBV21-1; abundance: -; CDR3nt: TGTGCCAGCAGCATTTCTCTAGGCTGTTCACCCCTCCACTTT; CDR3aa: CASSISLGCSPLHF
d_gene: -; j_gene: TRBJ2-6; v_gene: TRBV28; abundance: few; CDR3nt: TGTGCCAGCAGTTTATACAACTCTGGGGCCAACGTCCTGACTTTC; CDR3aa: CASSLYNSGANVLTF
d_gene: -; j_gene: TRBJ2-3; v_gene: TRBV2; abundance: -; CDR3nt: TGTGCCAGCAGTGCCACCCCTGGGCCCTTCACAGATACGCAGTATTTT; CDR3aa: CASSATPGPFTDTQYF
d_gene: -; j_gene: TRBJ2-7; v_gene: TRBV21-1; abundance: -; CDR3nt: TGTGCCAGCAGCAAAGCGCGGGCCTACGAGCAGTACTTC; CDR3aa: CASSKARAYEQYF
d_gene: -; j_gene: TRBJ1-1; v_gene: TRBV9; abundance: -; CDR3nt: TGTGCCAGCAGCTCAGACGAGGGAGGGACTGAAGCTTTCTTT; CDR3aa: CASSSDEGGTEAFF
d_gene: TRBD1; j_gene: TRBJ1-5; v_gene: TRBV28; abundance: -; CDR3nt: TGTGCCAGCGGGAGACAGGGGGCCTATAGCAATCAGCCCCAGCATTTT; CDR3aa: CASGRQGAYSNQPQHF
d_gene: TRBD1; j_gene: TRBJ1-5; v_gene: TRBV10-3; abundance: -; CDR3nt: TGTGCCATCAGTGAGACCGACAGGGAGAATCAGCCCCAGCATTTT; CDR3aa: CAISETDRENQPQHF
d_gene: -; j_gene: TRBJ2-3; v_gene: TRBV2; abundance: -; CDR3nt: TGTGCCAGCAGTGGTCTAGCGCGCACAGATACGCAGTATTTT; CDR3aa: CASSGLARTDTQYF
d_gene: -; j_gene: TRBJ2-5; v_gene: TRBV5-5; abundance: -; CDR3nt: TGTGCCAGCAGCTTGCCGACCGCTGCTGCGGACCAAGAGACCCAGTACTTC; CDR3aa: CASSLPTAAADQETQYF